This TCR beta chain was identified in a study of CD8 T cells in ankylosing spondylitis. One entry per CDR3 protein, called by TCRdb with MiXCR from the 5' RACE reads. Of 250,000 to 400,000 distinct CDR3 sequences detected, around 10% appear once; the ten largest clones hold roughly 9.1%. Germline loops: CDR1 SGHRS, CDR2 YFSETQ. The CDR3 runs 12 residues. V was trimmed by 0 bases and J by 7 bases, leaving 5 bases between them. In its sample, this clonotype was seen many times. Its antigen is currently unknown. Regarding the study as a whole: Among TCR beta sequences, a motif of roughly 8 highly homologous variants appeared characteristic of ankylosing spondylitis blood.

The genes are TRBV5-1 and TRBJ2-4; D gene unclear. This receptor was taken from a female donor with ankylosing spondylitis or in good health (not recorded which). Sequenced: blood, either unsorted or a sorted T cell fraction (not recorded which). This CDR3 is CASSLETNIQYF. In DNA, the CDR3 is TGCGCCAGCAGCTTGGAAACGAACATTCAGTACTTC.